This entry concerns a single T cell receptor beta chain. The antigen remains unidentified. This CDR3 region has 15 residues. V shed 0 bases and J shed 2 bases, with 8 bases lying between them. CDR1 and CDR2 from the germline V gene are SQVTM and ANQGSEA. The data derive from a study of beta chain features in type 1 diabetes. General observations from the study: PCR might pick shorter templates more often, in the same way for patients and controls.

Expressed TCRB transcripts were sequenced because the isolated RNA had all been reverse transcribed beforehand. This table comes from immunoSEQ multiplex PCR, and its TCRdb copy is limited to in-frame clones, with some not included. The table has over 150,000 clones, under 9.5% seen once; the top ten hold about 0.6%. The source material was central memory CD4+ T cells from blood. This receptor was identified in a man aged 18 to 35 in good health. V is TRBV29-1 and J is TRBJ2-6, with a possible D match to TRBD2 (5 bases). The CDR3 DNA is TGCAGCGTTGAAGAGAGGAGGACTGGGGCCAACGTCCTGACTTTC. Protein product: CSVEERRTGANVLTF. The variable domain in full, with the rest retrieved from reference TRBV29-1 and TRBJ2-6, is SAVISQKPSRDICQRGTSLTIQCQVDSQVTMMFWYRQQPGQSLTLIATANQGSEATYESGFVIDKFPISRPNLTFSTLTVSNMSPEDSSIYLCSVEERRTGANVLTFGAGSRLTVL.